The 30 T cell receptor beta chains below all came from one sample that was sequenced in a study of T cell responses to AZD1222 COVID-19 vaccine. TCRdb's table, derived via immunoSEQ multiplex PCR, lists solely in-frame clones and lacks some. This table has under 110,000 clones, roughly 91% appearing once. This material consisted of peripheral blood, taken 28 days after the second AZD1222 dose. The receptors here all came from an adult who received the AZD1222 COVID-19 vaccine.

This CDR3 is CASSREGDTQYF. The CDR3, as DNA: TGTGCCAGCAGCCGGGAGGGTGATACGCAGTATTTT. This chain connects TRBV11-3 to TRBJ2-3, with TRBD2 identical over 8 bases. Germline V gives CDR1 SGHNT, CDR2 YENEEA. The CDR3 contains 12 residues. V shed 5 bases and J 6 bases; nucleotides not matched to a gene: 1.

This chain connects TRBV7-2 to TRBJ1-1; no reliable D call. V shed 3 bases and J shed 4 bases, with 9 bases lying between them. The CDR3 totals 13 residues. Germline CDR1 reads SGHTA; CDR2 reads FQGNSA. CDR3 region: CASSLDQVTEAFF. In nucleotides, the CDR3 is TGTGCCAGCAGCTTGGACCAGGTCACTGAAGCTTTCTTT.

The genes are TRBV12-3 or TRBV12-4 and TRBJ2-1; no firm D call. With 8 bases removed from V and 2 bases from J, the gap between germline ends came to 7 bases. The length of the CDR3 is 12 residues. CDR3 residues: CASSGTYNEQFF. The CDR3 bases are TGTGCCAGCTCTGGGACCTACAATGAGCAGTTCTTC.

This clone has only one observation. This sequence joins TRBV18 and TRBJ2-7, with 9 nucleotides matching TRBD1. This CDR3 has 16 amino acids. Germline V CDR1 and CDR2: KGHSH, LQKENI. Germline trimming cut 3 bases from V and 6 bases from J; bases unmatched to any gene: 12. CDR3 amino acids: CASSPKGGQGHFEQYF. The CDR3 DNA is TGTGCCAGCTCACCGAAGGGGGGACAGGGACATTTCGAGCAGTACTTC.

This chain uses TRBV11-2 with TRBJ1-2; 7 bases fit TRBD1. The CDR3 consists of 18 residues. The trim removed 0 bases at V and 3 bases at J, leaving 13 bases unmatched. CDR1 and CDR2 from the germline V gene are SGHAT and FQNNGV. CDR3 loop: CASSLDLGQTVRYYGYTF. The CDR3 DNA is TGTGCCAGCAGCTTAGATCTGGGACAGACTGTCCGATACTATGGCTACACCTTC.

The CDR3 sequence: CASSRSGLTSYEQYF. In DNA, the CDR3 is TGTGCCAGCAGTCGGTCGGGACTGACCTCCTACGAGCAGTACTTC. The chain recombines TRBV7-2 with TRBJ2-7; TRBD2 is a possible D gene (6 bases). This CDR3 comprises 15 residues. The germline V gene has CDR1 SGHTA and CDR2 FQGNSA. V was trimmed by 6 bases and J by 0 bases, leaving 15 bases between them.

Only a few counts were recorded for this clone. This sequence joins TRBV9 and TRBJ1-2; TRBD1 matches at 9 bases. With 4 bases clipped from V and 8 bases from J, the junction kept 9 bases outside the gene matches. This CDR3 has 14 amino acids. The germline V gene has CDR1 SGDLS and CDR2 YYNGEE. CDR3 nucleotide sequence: TGTGCCAGCAGCCCTTTTACAGGGGGCCGGGGCTACACCTTC. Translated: CASSPFTGGRGYTF.

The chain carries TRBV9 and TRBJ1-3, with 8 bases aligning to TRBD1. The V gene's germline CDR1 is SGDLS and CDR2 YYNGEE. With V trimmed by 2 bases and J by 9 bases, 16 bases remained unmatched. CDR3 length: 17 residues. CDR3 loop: CASSVSGQGGGSGTIYF. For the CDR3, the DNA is TGTGCCAGCAGCGTTTCTGGACAGGGAGGCGGGTCGGGCACCATATATTTT.

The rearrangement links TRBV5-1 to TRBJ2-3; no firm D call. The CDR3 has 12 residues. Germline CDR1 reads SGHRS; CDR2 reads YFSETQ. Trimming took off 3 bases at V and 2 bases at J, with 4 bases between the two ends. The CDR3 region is CASSWTTDTQYF. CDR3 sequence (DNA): TGCGCCAGCAGCTGGACCACAGATACGCAGTATTTT.

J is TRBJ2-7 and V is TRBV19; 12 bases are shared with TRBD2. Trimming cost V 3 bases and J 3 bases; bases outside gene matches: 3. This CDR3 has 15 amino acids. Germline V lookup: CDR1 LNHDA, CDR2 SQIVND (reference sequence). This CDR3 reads CASSIALAGGYEQYF. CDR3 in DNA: TGTGCCAGTAGTATCGCACTAGCGGGGGGCTACGAGCAGTACTTC.

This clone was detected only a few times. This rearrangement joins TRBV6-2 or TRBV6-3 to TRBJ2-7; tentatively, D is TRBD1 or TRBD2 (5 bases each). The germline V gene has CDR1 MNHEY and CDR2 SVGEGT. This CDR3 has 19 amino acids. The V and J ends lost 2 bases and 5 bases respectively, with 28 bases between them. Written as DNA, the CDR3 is TGTGCCAGCAGTTACCCCGGGGTTCGGCCGGAAAAAGGGGTCGACGAGCAGTACTTC. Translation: CASSYPGVRPEKGVDEQYF.

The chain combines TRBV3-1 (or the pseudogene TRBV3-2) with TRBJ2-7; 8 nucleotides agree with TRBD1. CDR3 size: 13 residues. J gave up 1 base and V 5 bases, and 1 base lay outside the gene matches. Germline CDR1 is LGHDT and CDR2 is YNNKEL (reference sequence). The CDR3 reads CASSYRGSYEQYF. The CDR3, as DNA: TGTGCCAGCAGCTACAGGGGGTCCTACGAGCAGTACTTC.

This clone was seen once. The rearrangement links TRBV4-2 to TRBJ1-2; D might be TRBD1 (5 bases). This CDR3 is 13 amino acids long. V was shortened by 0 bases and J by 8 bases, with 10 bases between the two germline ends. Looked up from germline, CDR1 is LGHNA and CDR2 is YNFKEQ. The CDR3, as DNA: TGTGCCAGCAGCCAAGATGAGGGGAAAGGCTACACCTTC. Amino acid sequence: CASSQDEGKGYTF.

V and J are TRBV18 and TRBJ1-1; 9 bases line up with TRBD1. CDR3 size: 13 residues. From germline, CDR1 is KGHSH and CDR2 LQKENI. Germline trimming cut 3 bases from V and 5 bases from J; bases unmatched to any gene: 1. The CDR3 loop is CASSPGQGTEAFF. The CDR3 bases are TGTGCCAGCTCACCTGGACAGGGGACTGAAGCTTTCTTT.

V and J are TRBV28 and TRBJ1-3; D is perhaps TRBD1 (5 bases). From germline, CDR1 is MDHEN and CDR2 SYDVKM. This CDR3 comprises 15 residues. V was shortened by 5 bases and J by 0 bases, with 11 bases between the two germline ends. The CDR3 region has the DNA TGTGCCAGCAGTAAGGGGAGTAGCTCTGGAAACACCATATATTTT. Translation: CASSKGSSSGNTIYF.

Here the CDR3 DNA reads TGTGCCAGCAGCTGGGGACTAGCGGGGAACAATGAGCAGTTCTTC. This translates into CASSWGLAGNNEQFF. The chain recombines TRBV7-2 with TRBJ2-1, with 13 bases that match TRBD2. With V trimmed by 4 bases and J by 5 bases, 2 bases remained unmatched. The CDR3 length is 15 residues. CDR1 is SGHTA and CDR2 is FQGNSA in the germline V gene. The variable domain in full, completed from reference TRBV7-2 and TRBJ2-1, reads GAGVSQSPSNKVTEKGKDVELRCDPISGHTALYWYRQSLGQGLEFLIYFQGNSAPDKSGLPSDRFSAERTGGSVSTLTIQRTQQEDSAVYLCASSWGLAGNNEQFFGPGTRLTVL.

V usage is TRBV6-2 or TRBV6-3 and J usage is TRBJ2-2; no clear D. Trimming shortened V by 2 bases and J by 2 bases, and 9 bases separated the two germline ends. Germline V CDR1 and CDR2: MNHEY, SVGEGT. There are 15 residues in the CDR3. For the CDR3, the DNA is TGTGCCAGCAGTTACGCCTATACTAACACCGGGGAGCTGTTTTTT. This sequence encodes CASSYAYTNTGELFF.

The CDR3 reads CAAEGASSLKLFF. DNA for the CDR3: TGTGCCGCGGAGGGGGCTTCATCTTTGAAACTGTTTTTT. The chain is built from TRBV19 and TRBJ1-4, with 7 bases that match TRBD1. This CDR3 is 13 amino acids long. The germline CDR1 and CDR2 sequences are LNHDA and SQIVND (reference sequence). Trimming removed 11 bases from V and 11 bases from J; junction bases left unmatched: 14.

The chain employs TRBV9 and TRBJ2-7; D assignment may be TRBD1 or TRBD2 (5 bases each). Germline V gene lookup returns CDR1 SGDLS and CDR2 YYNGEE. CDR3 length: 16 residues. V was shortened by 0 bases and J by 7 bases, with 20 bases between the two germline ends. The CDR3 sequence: CASSVAPSGLAREQYF. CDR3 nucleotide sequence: TGTGCCAGCAGCGTAGCCCCCTCGGGGCTCGCCCGGGAGCAGTACTTC.

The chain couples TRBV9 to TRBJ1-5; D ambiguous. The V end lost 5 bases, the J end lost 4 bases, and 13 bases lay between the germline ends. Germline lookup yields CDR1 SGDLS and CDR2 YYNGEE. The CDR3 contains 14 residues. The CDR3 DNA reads TGTGCCAGCAGTCCTGATTTGGGGAATCAGCCCCAGCATTTT. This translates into CASSPDLGNQPQHF.

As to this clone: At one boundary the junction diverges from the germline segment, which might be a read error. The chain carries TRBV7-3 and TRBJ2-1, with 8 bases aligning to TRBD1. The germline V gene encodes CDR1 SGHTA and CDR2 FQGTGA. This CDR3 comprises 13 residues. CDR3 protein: CASSSTGTGERFF. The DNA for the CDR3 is TGTGCCAGCAGCTCAACCGGGACAGGTGAGCGGTTCTTC. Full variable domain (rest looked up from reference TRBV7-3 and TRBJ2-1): GAGVSQTPSNKVTEKGKYVELRCDPISGHTALYWYRQSLGQGPEFLIYFQGTGAADDSGLPNDRFFAVRPEGSVSTLKIQRTERGDSAVYLCASSSTGTGERFFGPGTRLTVL.

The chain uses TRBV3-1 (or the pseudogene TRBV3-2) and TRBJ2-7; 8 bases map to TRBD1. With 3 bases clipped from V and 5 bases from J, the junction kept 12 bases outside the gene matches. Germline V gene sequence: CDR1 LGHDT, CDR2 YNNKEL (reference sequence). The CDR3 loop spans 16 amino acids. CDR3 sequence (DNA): TGTGCCAGCAGCCACCGGACAGGGCCGAGCACCGACGAGCAGTACTTC. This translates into CASSHRTGPSTDEQYF.

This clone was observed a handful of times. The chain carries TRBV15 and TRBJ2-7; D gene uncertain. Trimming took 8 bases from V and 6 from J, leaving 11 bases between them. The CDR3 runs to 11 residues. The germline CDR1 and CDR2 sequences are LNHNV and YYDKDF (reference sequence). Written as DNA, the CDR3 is TGTGCCACCGGGCCCCTAGGCGAGCAGTACTTC. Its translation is CATGPLGEQYF.

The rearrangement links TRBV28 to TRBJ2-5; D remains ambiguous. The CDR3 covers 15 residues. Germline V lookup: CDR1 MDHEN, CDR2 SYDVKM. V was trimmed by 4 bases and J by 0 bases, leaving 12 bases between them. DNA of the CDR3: TGTGCCAGCAGTTATCGCTCTCGGTACCAAGAGACCCAGTACTTC. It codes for CASSYRSRYQETQYF.

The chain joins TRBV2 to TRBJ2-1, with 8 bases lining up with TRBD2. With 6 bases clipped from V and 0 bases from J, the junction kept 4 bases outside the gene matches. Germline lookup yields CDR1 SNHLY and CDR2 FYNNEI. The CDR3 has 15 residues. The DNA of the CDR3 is TGTGCCAGCAGCGCCAGCGGGGGCTCCTACAATGAGCAGTTCTTC. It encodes CASSASGGSYNEQFF.

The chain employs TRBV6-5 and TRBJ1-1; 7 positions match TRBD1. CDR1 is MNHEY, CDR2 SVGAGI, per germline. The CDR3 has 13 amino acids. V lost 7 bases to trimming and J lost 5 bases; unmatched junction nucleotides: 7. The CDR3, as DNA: TGTGCCAGCACTGGACAGGAATTAACTGAAGCTTTCTTT. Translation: CASTGQELTEAFF.

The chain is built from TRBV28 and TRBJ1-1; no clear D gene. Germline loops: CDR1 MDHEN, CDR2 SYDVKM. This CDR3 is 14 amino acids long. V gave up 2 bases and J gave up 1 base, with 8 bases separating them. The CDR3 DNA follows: TGTGCCAGCAGTTTAGTACGGAAGAACACTGAAGCTTTCTTT. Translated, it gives CASSLVRKNTEAFF.

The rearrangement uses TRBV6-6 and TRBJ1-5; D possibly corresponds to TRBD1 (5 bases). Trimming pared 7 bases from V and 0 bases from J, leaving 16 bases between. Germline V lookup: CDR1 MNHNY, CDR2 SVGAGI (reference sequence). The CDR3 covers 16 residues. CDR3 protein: CASTTGPGISNQPQHF. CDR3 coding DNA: TGTGCCAGCACCACGGGTCCAGGGATTAGCAATCAGCCCCAGCATTTT.

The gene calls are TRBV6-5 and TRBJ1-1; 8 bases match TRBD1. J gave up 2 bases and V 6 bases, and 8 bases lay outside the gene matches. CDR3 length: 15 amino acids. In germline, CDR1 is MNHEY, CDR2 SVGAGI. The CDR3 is CASRLAGTGNTEAFF. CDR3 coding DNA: TGTGCCAGCAGACTAGCCGGGACAGGTAACACTGAAGCTTTCTTT.

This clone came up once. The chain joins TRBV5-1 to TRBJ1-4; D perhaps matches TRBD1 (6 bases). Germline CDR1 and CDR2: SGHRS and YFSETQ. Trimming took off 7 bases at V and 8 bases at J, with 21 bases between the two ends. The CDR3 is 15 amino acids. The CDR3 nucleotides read TGCGCCAGCGCACGAGGGGGTGAAGGCGGGGAAAAACTGTTTTTT. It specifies CASARGGEGGEKLFF.